The present T cell receptor beta chain was sequenced within a study of blood T cell repertoires in COVID-19. Study-level information: Sample material is recorded as cDNA or gDNA derived from T cells, B-cell-depleted T cells, or PBMCs.

The table lists this clone with a few counts. Here immunoSEQ multiplex PCR was the method, and the copy in TCRdb shows in-frame clones only, minus some. The data hold approximately 270,000 clones, with about 79% observed a single time. The specimen sequenced was peripheral blood. The source is a man older than 75 with acute or convalescent COVID-19.

In nucleotides, the CDR3 is TGTGCCAGCAGCCAAAGGACAGGGAGGTTGCGTAATTCACCCCTCCACTTT. It yields the protein CASSQRTGRLRNSPLHF. This sequence joins TRBV3-1 (or the pseudogene TRBV3-2) and TRBJ1-6, with 8 bases identical to TRBD1. Germline CDR1 and CDR2: LGHDT and YNNKEL (reference sequence). Unmatched junction bases numbered 9, after V lost 2 bases and J lost 6 bases. The CDR3 consists of 17 residues.